Sequencing of this T cell receptor beta chain was carried out in a study of graft-versus-host responses after intestinal transplantation. The wider study: Multivisceral, liver-intestinal, or isolated intestinal transplants were received by the recipients. For around 3 years after anti-thymocyte globulin induction, all recipients took tacrolimus and steroids. General study findings and limits: Association was observed between peak circulating GvH clone levels and early post-transplant HvG declines. Some GvH clones were seen earlier in gut or blood, suggesting intestinal origin.

The assay was immunoSEQ multiplex PCR, and TCRdb's table has in-frame clones only and misses some. The repertoire holds around 88,000 clones, with roughly 80% as singletons. On this clone itself: Its antigen is unknown.

The CDR3 has 16 residues. V lost 3 bases and J lost 5; bases outside the gene matches: 15. Germline V gives CDR1 GTSNPN, CDR2 SVGIG (reference sequence). Sequenced here: unstimulated CD8+ T cells sorted from spleen or lymph node cells, sampled before intestinal transplant. The chain joins TRBV30 to TRBJ1-2, with TRBD1 identical over 7 bases. The TCR sequence derives from a human donor who received an intestinal transplant. The CDR3 bases are TGTGCCTGGAGAGGCCAGGGGGGAAGGCTGGCGTATGGCTACACCTTC. Encoded protein: CAWRGQGGRLAYGYTF.